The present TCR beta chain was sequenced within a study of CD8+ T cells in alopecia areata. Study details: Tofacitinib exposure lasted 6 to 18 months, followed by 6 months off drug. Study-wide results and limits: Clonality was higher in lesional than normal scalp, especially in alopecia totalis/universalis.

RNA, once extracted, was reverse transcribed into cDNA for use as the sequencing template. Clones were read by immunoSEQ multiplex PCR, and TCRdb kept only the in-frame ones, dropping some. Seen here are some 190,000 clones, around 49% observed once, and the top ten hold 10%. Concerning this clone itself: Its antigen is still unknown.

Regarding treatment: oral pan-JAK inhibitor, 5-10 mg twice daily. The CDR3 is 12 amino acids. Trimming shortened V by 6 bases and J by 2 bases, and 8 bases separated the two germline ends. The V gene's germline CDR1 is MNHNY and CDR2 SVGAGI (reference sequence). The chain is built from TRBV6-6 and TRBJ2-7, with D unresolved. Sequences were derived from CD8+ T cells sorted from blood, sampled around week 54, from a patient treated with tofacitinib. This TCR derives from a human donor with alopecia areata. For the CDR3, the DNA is TGTGCCAGCAGGGAAAGGGCCTACGAGCAGTACTTC. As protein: CASRERAYEQYF.